This T cell receptor (beta chain) was captured in a study of human T cells and chemical hapten exposure. TCRdb reanalysed the RACE reads using MiXCR and keeps one entry per CDR3 protein. The table has around 130,000 distinct CDR3 sequences, around 11% seen once. This CDR3 is built from 15 residues. Germline assignment: CDR1 SGHRS and CDR2 YFSETQ. Time point denoted: patch test 3, about 24 weeks after DPC sensitization. Treatment denoted: therapeutic diphenylcyclopropenone sensitization with weekly scalp DPC. In regard to this clonotype: Its ends do not fully match the called genes, so a read error is possible.

The V call is TRBV5-1, the J call TRBJ1-6, with D possibly being TRBD1 (5 bases). The material was whole blood, obtained in connection with sensitization to the hapten diphenylcyclopropenone (DPC). The source is a woman between 45 and 60 years old with alopecia areata. Some clones in this sample may be carry-over from other donors' samples. For the CDR3, the DNA is TGCGCCAGCAGCTTAGGGGCCTCCGATAATTCACCCCTCCACTTT. Amino acid sequence: CASSLGASDNSPLHF. Together with reference TRBV5-1 and TRBJ1-6, the CDR3 gives the full variable domain: KAGVTQTPRYLIKTRGQQVTLSCSPISGHRSVSWYQQTPGQGLQFLFEYFSETQRNKGNFPGRFSGRQFSNSRSEMNVSTLELGDSALYLCASSLGASDNSPLHFGNGTRLTVT.